These 10 T cell receptor beta chains originate from one sample sequenced in a study of blood T cell repertoires in COVID-19 (dated by TCRdb to between 2020 and 2021). Libraries were prepared through the immunoSEQ multiplex PCR assay. TCRdb carries this immuneACCESS record with in-frame sequences only. Its versions omit some clonotypes, under half of them owing to an unresolved V gene in the studies checked, with the rest unexplained. The sample yields hundreds of thousands of clones; approximately 90% were counted once. Of the sample, around 2% is held by the ten largest clones. Sequences were obtained from PBMCs or T cells enriched from blood (not recorded which). These receptors were collected from a woman aged 18-29 years who had recovered from COVID-19.

The DNA of the CDR3 is TGTGCCAGCAGCTACCACAGGGAGGGAAACACCATATATTTT. Translation: CASSYHREGNTIYF. V is TRBV7-9 and J is TRBJ1-3, with D tentatively TRBD1 (6 bases). The V end was cut by 4 bases, the J end by 4 bases, with 11 bases between. CDR3 length: 14 amino acids. Germline values: CDR1 SEHNR, CDR2 FQNEAQ (reference sequence).

The CDR3 protein is CASSYSPEGNEQFF. CDR3 bases: TGTGCCAGCAGTTACTCCCCCGAGGGCAATGAGCAGTTCTTC. The V call is TRBV6-5, the J call TRBJ2-1; D is possibly TRBD2 (5 bases). Germline lookup yields CDR1 MNHEY and CDR2 SVGAGI. The length of the CDR3 is 14 residues. V was pared by 0 bases and J by 6 bases, with 9 bases between.

The table lists this clone with a count of one. The V gene is TRBV28, the J gene TRBJ2-7, with TRBD1 identical over 10 bases. Trimming took 4 bases from V and 1 from J; bases not matched to a gene: 7. Germline-derived CDR1 and CDR2 are MDHEN and SYDVKM. This CDR3 spans 16 amino acids. The DNA for the CDR3 is TGTGCCAGCAGTTCTGCCCGGGACAGGGGATCCTACGAGCAGTACTTC. It is translated as CASSSARDRGSYEQYF.

V gene TRBV3-1 (or the pseudogene TRBV3-2) combines with J gene TRBJ2-7, with TRBD2 identical over 11 bases. This CDR3 region has 13 residues. Germline V gene sequence: CDR1 LGHDT, CDR2 YNNKEL (reference sequence). Trimming at V came to 9 bases and at J to 5 bases, leaving 6 bases not matched to a gene. The CDR3 DNA reads TGTGCCAGTAAACTAGCGGGGGACCACGAGCAGTACTTC. Its protein product is CASKLAGDHEQYF.

The chain carries TRBV27 and TRBJ1-5; D not certain. The CDR3 covers 14 residues. Per germline, CDR1 MNHEY and CDR2 SMNVEV (reference sequence). The germline V and J ends were trimmed by 2 bases and 4 bases, with 9 bases remaining between them. The CDR3 coding sequence is TGTGCCAGCAGTTTAACTGGGAGTAATCAGCCCCAGCATTTT. Translated, it gives CASSLTGSNQPQHF.

The chain combines TRBV25-1 with TRBJ2-2; D remains ambiguous. Germline V gene lookup returns CDR1 MGHDK and CDR2 SYGVNS. The V gene lost 2 bases and the J gene lost 4 bases, with 11 bases spanning the gap. The CDR3 has 15 amino acids. The CDR3 spells CASSEAGLVTGELFF. In nucleotides, the CDR3 is TGTGCCAGCAGTGAAGCCGGGTTGGTCACCGGGGAGCTGTTTTTT.

A single count supports this clone. This chain links TRBV5-8 with TRBJ1-5; TRBD1 agrees at 10 bases. Germline-derived CDR1 and CDR2 are SGHTS and YDEGEE. CDR3 length: 16 amino acids. V was clipped by 4 bases and J by 4 bases; unmatched bases: 8. The CDR3 sequence: CASSRRQGAGNQPQHF. In DNA, the CDR3 is TGTGCCAGCAGCCGACGACAGGGGGCTGGAAATCAGCCCCAGCATTTT.

The V and J genes are TRBV28 and TRBJ2-3; D gene unclear. This CDR3 is 15 amino acids long. Trimming removed 1 base from V and 0 bases from J, with 8 bases in between. Germline CDR1 is MDHEN and CDR2 is SYDVKM. This chain's CDR3 is CASSLLTTSTDTQYF. The CDR3 DNA is TGTGCCAGCAGTTTATTAACTACTAGCACAGATACGCAGTATTTT.

This rearrangement joins TRBV9 to TRBJ1-5; weak D call: TRBD1 (5 bases). The germline V and J ends were trimmed by 7 bases and 2 bases, with 31 bases remaining between them. This CDR3 spans 20 amino acids. Germline values: CDR1 SGDLS, CDR2 YYNGEE. CDR3 protein: CASPAWGNRGPQRGNQPQHF. As DNA, the CDR3 is TGTGCCAGCCCGGCTTGGGGTAACCGGGGCCCTCAGCGGGGCAATCAGCCCCAGCATTTT. Filled out from reference TRBV9 and TRBJ1-5, the complete variable domain reads DSGVTQTPKHLITATGQRVTLRCSPRSGDLSVYWYQQSLDQGLQFLIQYYNGEERAKGNILERFSAQQFPDLHSELNLSSLELGDSALYFCASPAWGNRGPQRGNQPQHFGDGTRLSIL.

V usage is TRBV3-1 (or the pseudogene TRBV3-2) and J usage is TRBJ1-5, with D possibly matching TRBD1 (5 bases). V lost 1 base to trimming and J lost 5 bases, with 12 bases between them. Germline-derived CDR1 and CDR2 are LGHDT and YNNKEL (reference sequence). The length of the CDR3 is 15 residues. This CDR3 is CASSQAQGGDQPQHF. In DNA form, the CDR3 reads TGTGCCAGCAGCCAAGCGCAGGGAGGAGATCAGCCCCAGCATTTT.